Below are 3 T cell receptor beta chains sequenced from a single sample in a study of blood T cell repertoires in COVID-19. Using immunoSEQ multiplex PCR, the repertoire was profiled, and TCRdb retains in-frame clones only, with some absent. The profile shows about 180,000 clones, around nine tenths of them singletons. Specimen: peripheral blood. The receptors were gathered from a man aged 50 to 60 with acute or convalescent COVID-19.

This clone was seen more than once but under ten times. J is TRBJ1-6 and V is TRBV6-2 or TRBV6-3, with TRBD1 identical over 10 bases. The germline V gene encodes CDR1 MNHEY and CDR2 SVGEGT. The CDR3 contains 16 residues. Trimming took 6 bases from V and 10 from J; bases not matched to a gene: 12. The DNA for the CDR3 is TGTGCCAGCAGCCTAACTGGGGACAGGGGATGGTCACCCCTCCACTTT. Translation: CASSLTGDRGWSPLHF.

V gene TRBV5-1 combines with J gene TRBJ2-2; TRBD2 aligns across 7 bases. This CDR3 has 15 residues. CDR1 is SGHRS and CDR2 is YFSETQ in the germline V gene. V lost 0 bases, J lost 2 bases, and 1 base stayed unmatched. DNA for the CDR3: TGCGCCAGCAGCTTGGGACTAGCTAACACCGGGGAGCTGTTTTTT. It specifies CASSLGLANTGELFF.

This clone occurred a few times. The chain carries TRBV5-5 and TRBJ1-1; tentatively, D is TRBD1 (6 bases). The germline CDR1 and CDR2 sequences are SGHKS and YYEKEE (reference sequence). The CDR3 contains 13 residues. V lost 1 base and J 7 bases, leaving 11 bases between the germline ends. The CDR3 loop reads CASSLFGTLEAFF. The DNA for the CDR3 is TGTGCCAGCAGCTTGTTCGGGACACTTGAAGCTTTCTTT.